This TCR beta chain was recorded in a study of T-cell reconstitution after alpha-beta-depleted transplantation in children. This clonotype was seen only a few times. Its antigen is unidentified. From germline, CDR1 is SGHRS and CDR2 YFSETQ. The CDR3 sequence is 20 residues long. The V segment lost 3 bases and the J segment 6 bases; nucleotides outside the gene matches: 21. Study results and caveats: Newly produced T cells mostly accounted for T-cell counts and diversity one year post-transplant. Recipient T cells and thymic progenitors that survived were the source of the high TCRbeta diversity seen at day 60 in some patients.

Preparing the TCRbeta library involved the use of unique molecular identifiers. Via MiXCR, TCRdb re-called the PCR reads, giving one row per CDR3 protein. The sample contains approximately 500,000 distinct CDR3 sequences, roughly a quarter of which appear only once. This TCR derives from a boy in the first two years of life with Wiskott-Aldrich syndrome, due to receive a stem cell transplant. This material consisted of PBMCs, taken before TCRalphabeta/CD19-depleted stem cell transplant. J is TRBJ2-7 and V is TRBV5-1, with 13 positions matching TRBD2. CDR3 in DNA: TGCGCCAGCAGCTGGCGGACTAGCGGGAGAGGTGGCCGAGAGGGATTCGAGCAGTACTTC. Encoded protein: CASSWRTSGRGGREGFEQYF.